The next 15 T cell receptor beta chains were all read from a single sample in a study of T cell responses to AZD1222 COVID-19 vaccine. The repertoire was sequenced with immunoSEQ multiplex PCR; TCRdb's copy has only in-frame clones and lacks some. The table has roughly 150,000 clones, 70% to 90% seen once. The material sequenced was peripheral blood, taken on day 0 of AZD1222 vaccination. The receptors here all came from an adult in good health.

The chain combines TRBV5-1 with TRBJ1-1; possibly TRBD1 for D (5 bases). The V gene lost 4 bases and the J gene lost 0 bases, with 13 bases spanning the gap. The CDR3 is 15 amino acids. The germline V gene encodes CDR1 SGHRS and CDR2 YFSETQ. CDR3 sequence reads: CASSDNRRVNTEAFF. CDR3 sequence (DNA): TGCGCCAGCAGCGACAACAGGAGGGTGAACACTGAAGCTTTCTTT.

The V call is TRBV5-1, the J call TRBJ1-1, with 10 bases fitting TRBD1. Trimming cost V 1 base and J 5 bases; bases outside gene matches: 11. CDR1 and CDR2 (germline): SGHRS, YFSETQ. The CDR3 has 17 amino acids. CDR3 residues: CASSLREPGQGWTEAFF. CDR3 coding DNA: TGCGCCAGCAGCTTGCGAGAACCGGGACAGGGGTGGACTGAAGCTTTCTTT.

The genes are TRBV7-2 and TRBJ1-5; 9 bases are a match to TRBD1. Germline V lookup: CDR1 SGHTA, CDR2 FQGNSA. This CDR3 is 15 amino acids long. V shed 5 bases and J 5 bases; nucleotides not matched to a gene: 7. CDR3 nucleotide sequence: TGTGCCAGCAGCGGCGGGGACAGGGCCCATCAGCCCCAGCATTTT. Translated: CASSGGDRAHQPQHF.

The CDR3 sequence: CASVPQGGTGDNEQFF. The CDR3 DNA reads TGTGCCAGCGTCCCGCAAGGGGGGACAGGGGACAATGAGCAGTTCTTC. The chain recombines TRBV3-1 (or the pseudogene TRBV3-2) with TRBJ2-1; TRBD1 agrees at 10 bases. The CDR3 has 16 residues. Germline V gives CDR1 LGHDT, CDR2 YNNKEL (reference sequence). The V gene end was trimmed by 8 bases and the J gene end by 5 bases; junction bases not matched to a gene: 12.

This rearrangement joins TRBV24-1 to TRBJ2-7, with TRBD2 matching over 7 bases. Trimming at V came to 6 bases and at J to 3 bases, leaving 4 bases not matched to a gene. CDR1 is KGHDR and CDR2 is SFDVKD in the germline V gene. CDR3 length equals 13 residues. DNA for the CDR3: TGTGCCACCAGTAAGGGAGGGAGCTACGAGCAGTACTTC. Translation gives CATSKGGSYEQYF.

The rearrangement uses TRBV5-1 and TRBJ2-1, with 13 nucleotides matching TRBD2. The CDR3 is 18 amino acids. Germline V gene sequence: CDR1 SGHRS, CDR2 YFSETQ. The V segment lost 4 bases and the J segment 4 bases; nucleotides outside the gene matches: 11. The CDR3 DNA reads as TGCGCCAGCAGCGCGGGACTAGCGGGACAGTCGCGGTACAATGAGCAGTTCTTC. Protein sequence: CASSAGLAGQSRYNEQFF.

Here the CDR3 reads CATSRVIDELGYTF. The DNA of the CDR3 is TGTGCCACCAGCAGAGTTATTGACGAACTTGGCTACACCTTC. This chain connects TRBV15 to TRBJ1-2; D is ambiguous. Trimming removed 1 base at V and 7 bases at J, with 13 bases between. Germline V CDR1 and CDR2: LNHNV, YYDKDF (reference sequence). This CDR3 has 14 residues.

This chain uses TRBV3-1 (or the pseudogene TRBV3-2) with TRBJ2-1; D remains unclear. Trimming left V 4 bases short and J 6 bases short, with 4 bases between. The CDR3 extends over 11 amino acids. Germline V gives CDR1 LGHDT, CDR2 YNNKEL (reference sequence). CDR3 amino acids: CASSLANEQFF. For the CDR3, the DNA is TGTGCCAGCAGCCTTGCCAATGAGCAGTTCTTC.

The rearrangement joins TRBV5-8 to TRBJ2-2, with 7 bases identical to TRBD1. CDR3 length: 16 amino acids. V shed 4 bases and J 1 base; nucleotides not matched to a gene: 7. Looked up from germline, CDR1 is SGHTS and CDR2 is YDEGEE. CDR3 amino acids: CASSTLQGVNTGELFF. CDR3 coding DNA: TGTGCCAGCAGCACCCTCCAGGGGGTGAACACCGGGGAGCTGTTTTTT.

A single count supports this clone. The chain combines TRBV24-1 with TRBJ1-2; D ambiguous. The germline V gene has CDR1 KGHDR and CDR2 SFDVKD. Deletions cut 9 bases from V and 2 bases from J, with 24 bases between. The CDR3 has 17 amino acids. CDR3 DNA: TGTGCCACCCTACCGAGGGTCAACCAACATAGAAACTATGGCTACACCTTC. Its protein product is CATLPRVNQHRNYGYTF.

This clone was seen more than once but under ten times. This rearrangement joins TRBV14 to TRBJ2-2, with D uncertain. The CDR3 runs to 14 residues. Germline V CDR1 and CDR2: SGHDN, FVKESK. V was trimmed by 0 bases and J by 3 bases, leaving 5 bases between them. The CDR3 nucleotides are TGTGCCAGCAGCCAAGAGGTAGACACCGGGGAGCTGTTTTTT. It translates to CASSQEVDTGELFF.

The chain uses TRBV13 and TRBJ1-2, with no clear D. The CDR3 sequence is 12 residues long. Between the trimmed V and J ends, which lost 3 bases and 3 bases, there was a span of 5 bases. Germline assignment: CDR1 PRHDT and CDR2 FYEKMQ (reference sequence). CDR3 bases: TGTGCCAGCAGCTTCACGCACTATGGCTACACCTTC. It yields the protein CASSFTHYGYTF.

The sample holds a few counts of this clone. The chain links TRBV27 to TRBJ1-1; D not resolved. Germline CDR1 is MNHEY and CDR2 is SMNVEV (reference sequence). This CDR3 is built from 11 residues. V lost 3 bases to trimming and J lost 5 bases, with 4 bases between them. The CDR3 reads CASSFGTEAFF. Written as DNA, the CDR3 is TGTGCCAGCAGTTTTGGAACTGAAGCTTTCTTT.

The chain combines TRBV18 with TRBJ1-1, with D unresolved. Deletions cut 6 bases from V and 4 bases from J, with 9 bases between. The CDR3 runs to 12 residues. Germline loops: CDR1 KGHSH, CDR2 LQKENI. The DNA of the CDR3 is TGTGCCAGCTCTTCGGGTGGCACTGAAGCTTTCTTT. This gives the protein CASSSGGTEAFF.

The chain joins TRBV20-1 to TRBJ1-1, with D possibly being TRBD1 (6 bases). Germline-derived CDR1 and CDR2 are DFQATT and SNEGSKA (reference sequence). The V and J ends lost 3 bases and 6 bases respectively, with 8 bases between them. The CDR3 length is 11 residues. CDR3: CSARTGPEAFF. CDR3 nucleotides: TGCAGTGCTAGGACAGGTCCTGAAGCTTTCTTT.